The subject of this entry is one TCR beta chain. This sample was included in a study of immune characterization of retroperitoneal liposarcoma. TCRdb reanalysed the PCR reads using MiXCR and keeps one entry per CDR3 protein. The sample shows 7,000 or so distinct CDR3 sequences, about 26% of them seen only once. The CDR3 has 14 residues. V was clipped by 5 bases and J by 2 bases; unmatched bases: 3. Per germline, CDR1 MNHNS and CDR2 SASEGT. The receptor was derived from a female donor with retroperitoneal liposarcoma. The sequenced material came from tumor tissue. J is TRBJ2-7 and V is TRBV6-1; 10 positions agree with TRBD2. The CDR3 DNA reads TGTGCCAGCAGTCGACTAGCGGGCACCTACGAGCAGTACTTC. This codes for CASSRLAGTYEQYF.